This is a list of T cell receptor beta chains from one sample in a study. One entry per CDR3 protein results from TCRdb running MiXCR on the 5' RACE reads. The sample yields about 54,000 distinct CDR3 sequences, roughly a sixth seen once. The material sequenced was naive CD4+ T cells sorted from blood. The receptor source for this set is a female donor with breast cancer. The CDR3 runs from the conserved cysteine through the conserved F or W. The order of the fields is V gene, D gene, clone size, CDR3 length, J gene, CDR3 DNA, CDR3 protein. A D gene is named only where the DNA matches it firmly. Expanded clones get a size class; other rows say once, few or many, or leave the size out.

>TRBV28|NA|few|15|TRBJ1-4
TGTGCCAGCAGCTCGGGGAGCGCGGCTAATGAAAAACTGTTTTTT
CASSSGSAANEKLFF
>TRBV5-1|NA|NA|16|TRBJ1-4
TGCGCCAGCAGCCCCGGGGCCACCCAAAGGAATGAAAAACTGTTTTTT
CASSPGATQRNEKLFF
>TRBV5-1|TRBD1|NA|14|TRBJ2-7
TGCGCCAGCAGTTCTCTTCCAGGGGGTAACGAGCAGTACTTC
CASSSLPGGNEQYF
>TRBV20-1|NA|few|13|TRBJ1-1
TGCAGTAGCCTCGGCCTTGGGCACACTGAAGCTTTCTTT
CSSLGLGHTEAFF
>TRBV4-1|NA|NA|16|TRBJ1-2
TGCGCCAACAGCCAAGTGAGGGCCTCAATCATTTATGGCTACACCTTC
CANSQVRASIIYGYTF
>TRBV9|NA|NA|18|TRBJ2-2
TGTGCCAGCAGCGAAGGCGAGAGGGCAGGTAGCAACACCGGGGAGCTGTTTTTT
CASSEGERAGSNTGELFF
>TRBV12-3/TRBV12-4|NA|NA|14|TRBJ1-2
TGTGCCAGCAGTTTCGACGGGCGAGTCTCTGGCTACACCTTC
CASSFDGRVSGYTF
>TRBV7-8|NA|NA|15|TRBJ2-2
TGTGCCAGCAGCTTTGACCAGGGGAACACCGGGGAGCCGTTTTTT
CASSFDQGNTGEPFF
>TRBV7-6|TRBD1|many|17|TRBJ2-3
TGTGCCAGCAGCGTGGGACAGGGTGGATTTAGGACAGATACGCAGTATTTT
CASSVGQGGFRTDTQYF
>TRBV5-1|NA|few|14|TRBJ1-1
TGCGCCAGCAGCCCCTTTAGTACGTACACTGAAGCTTTCTTT
CASSPFSTYTEAFF
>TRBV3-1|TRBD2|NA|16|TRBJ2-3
TGTGCCAGCAGCCTCCGTAGCGGGAGCGACACAGATACGCAGTATTTT
CASSLRSGSDTDTQYF
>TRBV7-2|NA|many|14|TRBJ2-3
TGTGCCAGCGCGAGCGGTTCTAGCACAGATACGCAGTATTTT
CASASGSSTDTQYF
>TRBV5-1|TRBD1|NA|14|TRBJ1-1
TGCGCCAGCAGCTTAGGGACAGGGGAGACTGAAGCTTTCTTT
CASSLGTGETEAFF
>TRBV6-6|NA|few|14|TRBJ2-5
TGTGCCAGCACCAGAGGGGGGGCCTCCCGAAACCCTTACTTC
CASTRGGASRNPYF
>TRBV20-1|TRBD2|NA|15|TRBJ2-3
TGCAGTGCTAGATACAGCGGGGGGAACACAGATACGCAGTATTTT
CSARYSGGNTDTQYF
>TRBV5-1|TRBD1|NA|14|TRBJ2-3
TGCGCCAGCAGCGTGCGGACAGGTGTAGATACGCAGTATTTT
CASSVRTGVDTQYF
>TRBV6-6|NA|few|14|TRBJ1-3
TGTGCCAGCATTCGATCCTCCTCTGGAAACACCATATATTTT
CASIRSSSGNTIYF
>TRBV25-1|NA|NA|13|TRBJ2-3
TGTGCCAGCAGCAAAATAGGGAGGAATACGCAGTATTTT
CASSKIGRNTQYF
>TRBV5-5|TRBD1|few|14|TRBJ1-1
TGTGCCAGCACCAAGGACAGGGGGAACACTGAAGCTTTCTTT
CASTKDRGNTEAFF
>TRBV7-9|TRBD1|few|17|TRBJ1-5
TGTGCCAGCAGCCCGGACGGAGGACAGGGAGTGTCTCAGCCCCAGCATTTT
CASSPDGGQGVSQPQHF
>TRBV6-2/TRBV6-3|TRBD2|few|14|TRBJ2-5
TGTGCCACCAGGACTAGCGGGAGTGTTGAGACCCAGTACTTC
CATRTSGSVETQYF
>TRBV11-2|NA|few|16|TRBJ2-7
TGTGCCAGCAGCTTAGGTGGGTGGCGGCCCTCTTACGAGCAGTACTTC
CASSLGGWRPSYEQYF
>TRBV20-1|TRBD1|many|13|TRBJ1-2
TGCAGTGCCCCACAGGGGATAATAGGAAGGTACACCTTC
CSAPQGIIGRYTF
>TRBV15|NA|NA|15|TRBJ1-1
TGTGCCACCAGCAGAGAGGGTACGGTGAACACTGAAGCTTGCTTT
CATSREGTVNTEACF
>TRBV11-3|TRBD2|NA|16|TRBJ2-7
TGTGCCAGCAGCGGAGGACTAGCGGGTTATCCCTACGAGCAGTACTTC
CASSGGLAGYPYEQYF
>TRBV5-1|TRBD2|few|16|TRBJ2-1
TGCGCCAGCAGCCCATCCCTACTAGCGGGAGGCAATGAGCAGTTCTTC
CASSPSLLAGGNEQFF
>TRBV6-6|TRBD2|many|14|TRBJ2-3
TGTGCCAGCCGTAGCGGGACCTCCACAGATACGCAGTATTTT
CASRSGTSTDTQYF
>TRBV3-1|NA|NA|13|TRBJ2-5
TGTGCCAGCAGCCCCTACATAGAAGAGACCCAGTACTTC
CASSPYIEETQYF
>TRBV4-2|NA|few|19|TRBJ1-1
TGTGCCAGCAGCCAAGAAATTCAGGGCAGGGGTCGCGTGAACACTGAAGCTTTCTTT
CASSQEIQGRGRVNTEAFF
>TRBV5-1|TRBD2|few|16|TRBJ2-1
TGCGCCAGCAGCTTGGCCCCACTAGCGGGTAACAATGAGCAGTTCTTC
CASSLAPLAGNNEQFF
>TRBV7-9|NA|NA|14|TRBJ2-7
TGTGCCAGCAGCTTATCGGCAGGGGTTCACGAGCAGTACTTC
CASSLSAGVHEQYF
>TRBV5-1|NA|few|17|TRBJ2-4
TGCGCCAGCAGCTTGGGGGTTCATTCAGCAGCCAAAAACATTCAGTACTTC
CASSLGVHSAAKNIQYF
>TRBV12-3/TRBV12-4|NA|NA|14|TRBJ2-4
TGTGCCAGCAGCAGGGCCTTGAGCGTGACCATTCAGTACTTC
CASSRALSVTIQYF
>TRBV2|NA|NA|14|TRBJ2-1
TGTGCCAGCAGTGAAGATCTCTTCTACAATGAGCAGTTCTTC
CASSEDLFYNEQFF
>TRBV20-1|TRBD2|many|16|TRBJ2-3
TGCAGTGCTAGCGCTATGGCTAGCGGACACACAGATACGCAGTATTTT
CSASAMASGHTDTQYF